This TCR beta chain is drawn from a study of T cells in Graves' hyperthyroidism and ophthalmopathy. Overall study findings and caveats: Expanded thyroid clonotypes (above 0.001) were mostly also found in blood.

Amplified TCR beta CDR3 regions derived from RNA transcripts. The HTBI set primed first-round TCR CDR3 RT-PCR. TCRdb analysed the multiplex PCR reads with MiXCR anew, one entry per CDR3 protein. The table has about 480,000 distinct CDR3 sequences, approximately 23% seen once. Those patients with uncontrolled infection, other autoimmune disease, pregnancy or lactation were excluded. The source of the PBMCs was more than 9.5 ml of fresh peripheral blood. CDR1 and CDR2 from the germline V gene are SGHAT and FQNNGV. This CDR3 region has 17 residues. Trimming left V 0 bases short and J 0 bases short, with 11 bases between. In regard to this clonotype: Its matching antigen is unknown.

This clonotype originated in a woman aged 70-85 years with Graves' ophthalmopathy. This chain uses TRBV11-2 with TRBJ1-4; D not certain. Input material: blood. CDR3 loop: CASSLDPLKTTNEKLFF. The CDR3 DNA follows: TGTGCCAGCAGCTTAGATCCTCTGAAGACAACTAATGAAAAACTGTTTTTT.